Each of the 9 T cell receptor beta chains below was sequenced from the same sample in a study of blood T cell repertoires in COVID-19. Profiled with immunoSEQ multiplex PCR; TCRdb holds only in-frame clones, not every one. The sample has a few hundred thousand clones; about 80% are singletons. The material sequenced was PBMCs or T cells enriched from blood (not recorded which). Receptor source: a man aged 45-65 years who had recovered from COVID-19.

The rearrangement uses TRBV7-3 and TRBJ2-2; 12 bases are shared with TRBD2. The germline gives CDR1 SGHTA, CDR2 FQGTGA. The junction had 10 bases not matched to a gene; V was cut back by 3 bases and J by 5 bases. The length of the CDR3 is 18 residues. The CDR3: CASSLGPTGTSGTGELFF. For the CDR3, the DNA is TGTGCCAGCAGCTTGGGGCCCACCGGGACTAGCGGGACCGGGGAGCTGTTTTTT.

This clone was seen ten or more times. The gene calls are TRBV5-1 and TRBJ2-1, with 13 bases that match TRBD2. The CDR3 extends over 16 amino acids. Per the germline V gene, CDR1 is SGHRS and CDR2 is YFSETQ. The J segment lost 7 bases and the V segment lost 0 bases, leaving 4 bases of the junction unmatched. The CDR3 DNA follows: TGCGCCAGCAGCTTGGGTGGGACTAGCGGGATAAATGAGCAGTTCTTC. This gives the protein CASSLGGTSGINEQFF.

The rearrangement joins TRBV6-5 to TRBJ1-4; 9 positions agree with TRBD1. The CDR3 is 15 amino acids. Germline loops: CDR1 MNHEY, CDR2 SVGAGI. The J segment lost 0 bases and the V segment lost 7 bases, leaving 3 bases of the junction unmatched. DNA of the CDR3: TGTGCCAGCAAGACAGGGGGGACAACTAATGAAAAACTGTTTTTT. Amino acid sequence: CASKTGGTTNEKLFF.

The V gene is TRBV3-1 (or the pseudogene TRBV3-2), the J gene TRBJ1-1, with 8 bases aligning to TRBD1. V lost 4 bases to trimming and J lost 10 bases; unmatched junction nucleotides: 5. The length of the CDR3 is 12 residues. Germline V lookup: CDR1 LGHDT, CDR2 YNNKEL (reference sequence). CDR3 region: CASSPQGATAFF. In DNA form, the CDR3 reads TGTGCCAGCAGCCCTCAGGGGGCGACAGCTTTCTTT.

V usage is TRBV10-3 and J usage is TRBJ2-3, with TRBD2 matching 10 bases. V lost 9 bases, J lost 0 bases, and 3 bases stayed unmatched. The CDR3 has 14 residues. Germline-derived CDR1 and CDR2 are ENHRY and SYGVKD. CDR3 sequence reads: CAMASGGSTDTQYF. CDR3 DNA sequence: TGTGCCATGGCTAGCGGGGGTAGCACAGATACGCAGTATTTT.

This chain connects TRBV5-8 to TRBJ1-1, with a weak D call TRBD1 (5 bases). Germline CDR1 and CDR2: SGHTS and YDEGEE. The CDR3 runs to 13 residues. V lost 7 bases, J lost 1 base, and 11 bases lay in between. CDR3 nucleotide sequence: TGTGCCAGCCCTCAGGGAAGGAACACTGAAGCTTTCTTT. Protein: CASPQGRNTEAFF.

Worth noting for this clone: One end of the junction varies from germline; a read error may be responsible. V is TRBV11-3 and J is TRBJ2-7; 9 positions agree with TRBD2. CDR3 length equals 14 residues. The germline CDR1 and CDR2 sequences are SGHNT and YENEEA. The CDR3 DNA follows: TGTGCCAGCAGTTTAGCGGGAGATAACTACGAGCAGTACTTC. This encodes CASSLAGDNYEQYF.

This clone has only one observation. The chain uses TRBV29-1 and TRBJ1-2; D uncertain. CDR3 length: 14 amino acids. Germline values: CDR1 SQVTM, CDR2 ANQGSEA. Trimming took 4 bases from V and 0 from J, leaving 12 bases between them. The CDR3: CSVGAEGANYGYTF. Written as DNA, the CDR3 is TGCAGCGTTGGGGCGGAGGGAGCTAACTATGGCTACACCTTC.

The V gene is TRBV24-1, the J gene TRBJ2-3, with 16 bases lining up with TRBD2. CDR1 and CDR2 from the germline V gene are KGHDR and SFDVKD. With 4 bases clipped from V and 3 bases from J, the junction kept 6 bases outside the gene matches. The CDR3 has 18 residues. The CDR3 protein is CATSDSGTSGRGTDTQYF. The CDR3 DNA is TGTGCCACCAGTGACTCCGGGACTAGCGGGAGGGGTACAGATACGCAGTATTTT.